This entry lists 10 T cell receptor beta chains sequenced from one sample in a study of blood T cell repertoires in COVID-19. Generated by immunoSEQ multiplex PCR, the TCRdb table keeps only in-frame clones and is missing some. The sample lists around 97,000 clones; approximately 80% were seen once. The specimen was peripheral blood. Receptors were obtained from a man between 70 and 80 years old with acute or convalescent COVID-19.

In this sample, this clone turned up once. V is TRBV24-1 and J is TRBJ2-5; 9 nucleotides align to TRBD1. This CDR3 spans 15 amino acids. The V gene end was trimmed by 3 bases and the J gene end by 1 base; junction bases not matched to a gene: 2. The V gene's germline CDR1 is KGHDR and CDR2 SFDVKD. CDR3 residues: CATSDPGQGQETQYF. The CDR3 DNA sequence: TGTGCCACCAGTGATCCGGGACAGGGCCAAGAGACCCAGTACTTC.

The chain uses TRBV10-1 and TRBJ1-4; maybe TRBD1 (5 bases). Germline V lookup: CDR1 WNHNN, CDR2 SYGVQD (reference sequence). This CDR3 has 17 residues. V gave up 6 bases and J gave up 6 bases, with 23 bases separating them. The CDR3 region has the DNA TGCGCCAGCAGAAGCAGGTTGGTTTTCCGGGGGGATGAAAAACTGTTTTTT. Translation: CASRSRLVFRGDEKLFF.

The V and J genes are TRBV24-1 and TRBJ2-2, with 8 bases matching TRBD2. The V segment lost 7 bases and the J segment 3 bases; nucleotides outside the gene matches: 6. In germline, CDR1 is KGHDR, CDR2 SFDVKD. The CDR3 consists of 15 residues. The DNA of the CDR3 is TGTGCCACCAGACTTTCGGGGGGGGACACCGGGGAGCTGTTTTTT. Amino acids: CATRLSGGDTGELFF.

This CDR3 is CATSKVGETDTQYF. The CDR3 nucleotides are TGTGCCACTTCAAAGGTGGGAGAGACAGATACGCAGTATTTT. This chain uses TRBV6-5 with TRBJ2-3, with a tentative D call TRBD2 (5 bases). Trimming removed 10 bases from V and 3 bases from J, with 17 bases in between. The CDR3 loop spans 14 amino acids. Germline CDR1 MNHEY, CDR2 SVGAGI.

This clone was detected once. The chain couples TRBV5-6 to TRBJ2-2; 9 bases align to TRBD1. There are 15 residues in the CDR3. Looked up from germline, CDR1 is SGHDT and CDR2 is YYEEEE. The V segment lost 3 bases and the J segment 5 bases; nucleotides outside the gene matches: 5. DNA for the CDR3: TGTGCCAGCAGCTCCCGGGACAGGGTAACCGGGGAGCTGTTTTTT. The encoded protein is CASSSRDRVTGELFF.

The rearrangement joins TRBV7-3 to TRBJ2-1, with TRBD2 matching over 8 bases. The CDR3 sequence is 15 residues long. Looked up from germline, CDR1 is SGHTA and CDR2 is FQGTGA. The J segment lost 4 bases and the V segment lost 5 bases, leaving 7 bases of the junction unmatched. CDR3 coding DNA: TGTGCCAGCAGCAAAACTAGCGGAGGATACAATGAGCAGTTCTTC. Encoded protein: CASSKTSGGYNEQFF.

This clone was seen only a few times. The rearrangement links TRBV7-9 to TRBJ1-6, with 7 bases that match TRBD1. The CDR3 covers 14 residues. From germline, CDR1 is SEHNR and CDR2 FQNEAQ (reference sequence). J lost 7 bases, V lost 4 bases, and 4 bases had no gene match. CDR3 region: CASSSGQQNSPLHF. CDR3 DNA: TGTGCCAGCAGCTCGGGACAGCAGAATTCACCCCTCCACTTT.

V and J are TRBV24-1 and TRBJ1-2, with D perhaps matching TRBD1 (6 bases). V was pared by 9 bases and J by 2 bases, with 12 bases between. CDR1 and CDR2 from the germline V gene are KGHDR and SFDVKD. This CDR3 is built from 13 residues. For the CDR3, the DNA is TGTGCCACCTCCCAGGGGCTCAACTATGGCTACACCTTC. This codes for CATSQGLNYGYTF.

The rearrangement uses TRBV7-8 and TRBJ1-5; 7 positions agree with TRBD1. CDR1 and CDR2 (germline): SGHVS, FQNEAQ. Trimming took 8 bases from V and 0 from J; bases not matched to a gene: 13. This CDR3 region has 17 residues. The CDR3 DNA sequence: TGTGCCAGCCGAAAACAGGGGCGACAAATTAGCAATCAGCCCCAGCATTTT. It codes for CASRKQGRQISNQPQHF.

V and J are TRBV10-3 and TRBJ2-7; perhaps TRBD2 as D (5 bases). From germline, CDR1 is ENHRY and CDR2 SYGVKD. CDR3 length: 16 residues. Trimming pared 0 bases from V and 3 bases from J, leaving 15 bases between. The chain's CDR3 is CAISESAVGGLYEQYF. CDR3 DNA sequence: TGTGCCATCAGTGAGTCAGCGGTCGGTGGGCTCTACGAGCAGTACTTC.